The next 3 T cell receptor beta chains were all read from a single sample in a study of cytotoxic CD8 clonotypes in ibrutinib-treated CLL. TCRdb's copy holds only in-frame clones and misses some; the assay was immunoSEQ multiplex PCR. The table has around 250,000 clones, 60% to 75% seen once. Sequenced material: PBMCs, taken after 24 months of ibrutinib treatment. The receptor source for this set is a human donor with chronic lymphocytic leukemia.

V is TRBV7-2 and J is TRBJ2-2; 8 nucleotides align to TRBD2. The CDR3 is 15 residues long. Trimming took 5 bases from V and 9 from J; bases not matched to a gene: 11. From germline, CDR1 is SGHTA and CDR2 FQGNSA. CDR3 loop: CASSPGGDGARELFF. CDR3 nucleotide sequence: TGTGCCAGCAGCCCGGGAGGGGACGGGGCCCGGGAGCTGTTTTTT.

The V and J genes are TRBV5-1 and TRBJ2-5; TRBD2 matches 8 bases. The V segment lost 2 bases and the J segment 5 bases; nucleotides outside the gene matches: 8. The CDR3 covers 15 residues. CDR1 and CDR2 from the germline V gene are SGHRS and YFSETQ. The CDR3 sequence: CASSFELAARETQYF. CDR3 DNA sequence: TGCGCCAGCAGCTTTGAACTAGCGGCCAGGGAGACCCAGTACTTC.

The rearrangement links TRBV28 to TRBJ1-3; maybe TRBD1 (6 bases). CDR3 length: 15 amino acids. The germline V and J ends were trimmed by 7 bases and 2 bases, with 15 bases remaining between them. Germline CDR1 MDHEN, CDR2 SYDVKM. CDR3 amino acids: CASTGAGTTGNTIYF. The CDR3 nucleotides are TGTGCCAGCACCGGGGCCGGGACAACTGGAAACACCATATATTTT.